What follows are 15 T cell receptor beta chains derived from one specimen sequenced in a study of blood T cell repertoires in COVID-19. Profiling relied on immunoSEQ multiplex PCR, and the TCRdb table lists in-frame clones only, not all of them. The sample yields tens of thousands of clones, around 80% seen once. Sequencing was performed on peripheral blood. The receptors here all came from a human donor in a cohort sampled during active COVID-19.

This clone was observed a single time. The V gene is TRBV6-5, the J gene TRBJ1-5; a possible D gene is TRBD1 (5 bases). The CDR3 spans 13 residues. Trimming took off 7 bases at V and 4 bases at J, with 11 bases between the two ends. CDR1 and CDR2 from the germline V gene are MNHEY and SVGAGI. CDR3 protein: CASTWGVNQPQHF. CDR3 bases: TGTGCCAGCACCTGGGGGGTTAATCAGCCCCAGCATTTT.

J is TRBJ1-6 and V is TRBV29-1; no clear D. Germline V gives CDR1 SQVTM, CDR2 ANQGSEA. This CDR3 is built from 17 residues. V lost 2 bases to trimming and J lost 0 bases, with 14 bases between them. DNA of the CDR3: TGCAGCGTTGAACCTCTGGCAGGTAGCTCCTATAATTCACCCCTCCACTTT. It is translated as CSVEPLAGSSYNSPLHF.

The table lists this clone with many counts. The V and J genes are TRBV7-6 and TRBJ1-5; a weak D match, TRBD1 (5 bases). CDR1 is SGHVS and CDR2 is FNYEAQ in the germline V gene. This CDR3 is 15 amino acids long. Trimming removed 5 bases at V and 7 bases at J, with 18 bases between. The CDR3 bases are TGTGCCAGCAGCGACACTCAGGGACTTGGGCAGCCCCAGCATTTT. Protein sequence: CASSDTQGLGQPQHF. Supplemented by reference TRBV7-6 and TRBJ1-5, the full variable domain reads GAGVSQSPRYKVTKRGQDVALRCDPISGHVSLYWYRQALGQGPEFLTYFNYEAQQDKSGLPNDRFSAERPEGSISTLTIQRTEQRDSAMYRCASSDTQGLGQPQHFGDGTRLSIL.

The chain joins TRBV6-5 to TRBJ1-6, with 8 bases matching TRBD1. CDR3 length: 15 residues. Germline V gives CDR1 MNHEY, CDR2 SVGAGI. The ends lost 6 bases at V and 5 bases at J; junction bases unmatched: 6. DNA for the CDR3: TGTGCCAGCAGCAAGGTGGGACAGGATAATTCACCCCTCCACTTT. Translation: CASSKVGQDNSPLHF.

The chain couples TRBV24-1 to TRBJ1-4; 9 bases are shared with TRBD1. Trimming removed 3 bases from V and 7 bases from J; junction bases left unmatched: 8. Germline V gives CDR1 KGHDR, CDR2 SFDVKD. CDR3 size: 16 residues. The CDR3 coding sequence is TGTGCCACCAGTGATCATCGGACAGGGGTTTGTGAAAAACTGTTTTTT. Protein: CATSDHRTGVCEKLFF.

CDR3 nucleotide sequence: TGTGCCTGGAGCGCGGACAGGGACGAGCAGTACTTC. Its protein product is CAWSADRDEQYF. This chain uses TRBV30 with TRBJ2-7; 8 nucleotides agree with TRBD1. The length of the CDR3 is 12 residues. With 3 bases clipped from V and 5 bases from J, the junction kept 3 bases outside the gene matches. CDR1 and CDR2 (germline): GTSNPN, SVGIG (reference sequence).

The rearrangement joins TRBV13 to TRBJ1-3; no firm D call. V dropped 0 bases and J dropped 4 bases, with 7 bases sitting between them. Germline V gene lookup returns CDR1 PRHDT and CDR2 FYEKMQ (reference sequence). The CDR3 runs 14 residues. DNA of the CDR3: TGTGCCAGCAGCTTAGGGCCAGGCGGAAACACCATATATTTT. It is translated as CASSLGPGGNTIYF.

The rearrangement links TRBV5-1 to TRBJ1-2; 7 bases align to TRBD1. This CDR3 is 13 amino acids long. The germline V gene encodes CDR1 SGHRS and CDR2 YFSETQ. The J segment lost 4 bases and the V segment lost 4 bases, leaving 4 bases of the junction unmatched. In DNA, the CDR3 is TGCGCCAGCAGCGCCGGGGACAGCTATGGCTACACCTTC. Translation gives CASSAGDSYGYTF.

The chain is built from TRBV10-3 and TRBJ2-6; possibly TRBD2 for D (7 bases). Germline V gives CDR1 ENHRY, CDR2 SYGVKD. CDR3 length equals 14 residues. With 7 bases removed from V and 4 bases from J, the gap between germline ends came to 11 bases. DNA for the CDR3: TGTGCCATCAAGGGGGGGAGCGGGGCCAACGTCCTGACTTTC. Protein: CAIKGGSGANVLTF.

For the CDR3, the DNA is TGTGCCAGTCGGGGACAGGCGAACACTGAAGCTTTCTTT. Translation gives CASRGQANTEAFF. J is TRBJ1-1 and V is TRBV28; 8 bases match TRBD1. V lost 9 bases and J lost 1; bases outside the gene matches: 4. Germline-derived CDR1 and CDR2 are MDHEN and SYDVKM. This CDR3 spans 13 amino acids. Full variable domain (rest looked up from reference TRBV28 and TRBJ1-1): DVKVTQSSRYLVKRTGEKVFLECVQDMDHENMFWYRQDPGLGLRLIYFSYDVKMKEKGDIPEGYSVSREKKERFSLILESASTNQTSMYLCASRGQANTEAFFGQGTRLTVV.

CDR3 nucleotide sequence: TGTGCCAGCAGTGGTTGGGGAGGTGGCTACACCTTC. Protein: CASSGWGGGYTF. The genes are TRBV28 and TRBJ1-2, with unresolved D. V was shortened by 5 bases and J by 7 bases, with 11 bases between the two germline ends. From germline, CDR1 is MDHEN and CDR2 SYDVKM. The CDR3 is 12 residues long.

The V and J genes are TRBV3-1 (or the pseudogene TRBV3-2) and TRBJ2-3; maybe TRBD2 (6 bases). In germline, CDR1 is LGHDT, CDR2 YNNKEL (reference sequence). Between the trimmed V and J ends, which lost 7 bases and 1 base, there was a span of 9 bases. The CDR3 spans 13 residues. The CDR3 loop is CASTKRGTDTQYF. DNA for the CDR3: TGTGCCAGCACCAAGCGGGGCACAGATACGCAGTATTTT.

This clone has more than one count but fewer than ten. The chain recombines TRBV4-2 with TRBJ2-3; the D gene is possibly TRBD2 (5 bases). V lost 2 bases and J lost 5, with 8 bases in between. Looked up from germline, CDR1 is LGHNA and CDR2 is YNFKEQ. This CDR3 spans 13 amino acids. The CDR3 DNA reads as TGTGCCAGCAGCCAAAGGGCGGGAGATACGCAGTATTTT. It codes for CASSQRAGDTQYF.

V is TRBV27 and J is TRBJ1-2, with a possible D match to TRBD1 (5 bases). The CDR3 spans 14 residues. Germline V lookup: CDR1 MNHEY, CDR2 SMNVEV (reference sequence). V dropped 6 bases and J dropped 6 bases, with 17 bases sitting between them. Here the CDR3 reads CASSGGDSTNGYTF. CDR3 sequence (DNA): TGTGCCAGCAGCGGGGGGGATTCGACGAATGGCTACACCTTC.

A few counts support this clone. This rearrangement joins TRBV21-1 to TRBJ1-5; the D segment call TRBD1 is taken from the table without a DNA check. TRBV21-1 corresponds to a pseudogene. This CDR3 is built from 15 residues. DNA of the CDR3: TGTGCCAGCGAAAAGGACAGGCCTTTGAATCAGCCCCAGCATTTT. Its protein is CASEKDRPLNQPQHF.